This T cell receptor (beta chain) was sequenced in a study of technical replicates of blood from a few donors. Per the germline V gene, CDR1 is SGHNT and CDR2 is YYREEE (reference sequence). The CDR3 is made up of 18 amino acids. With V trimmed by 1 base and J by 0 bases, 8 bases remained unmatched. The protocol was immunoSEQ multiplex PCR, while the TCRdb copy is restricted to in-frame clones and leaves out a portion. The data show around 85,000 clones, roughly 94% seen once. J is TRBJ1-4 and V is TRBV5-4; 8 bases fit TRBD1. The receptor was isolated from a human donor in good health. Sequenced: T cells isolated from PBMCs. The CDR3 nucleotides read TGTGCCAGCAGCTTGTCGGCACAGGGGGTTGCAACTAATGAAAAACTGTTTTTT. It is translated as CASSLSAQGVATNEKLFF.